Presented here are 30 T cell receptor beta chains from one specimen sequenced in a study of blood T cell repertoires in COVID-19. TCRdb's copy holds only in-frame clones and misses some; the assay was immunoSEQ multiplex PCR. The repertoire has 450,000 to 500,000 clones, roughly 87% of them found once; the top ten carry 0.7%. Specimen: PBMCs or T cells enriched from blood (not recorded which). Receptors originate from a woman between 18 and 30 years old who had recovered from COVID-19.

The genes are TRBV11-2 and TRBJ1-6; TRBD1 matches 7 bases. The CDR3 is made up of 15 amino acids. CDR1 and CDR2 (germline): SGHAT, FQNNGV. Losses at the gene ends were 4 bases for V and 4 bases for J; bases not matched to a gene: 4. CDR3 in DNA: TGTGCCAGCAGCTCTCCGGGACAGTATAATTCACCCCTCCACTTT. Translating gives CASSSPGQYNSPLHF.

The chain's CDR3 is CASSLWDTGNTEAFF. In nucleotides, the CDR3 is TGTGCCAGCAGCTTATGGGACACGGGGAACACTGAAGCTTTCTTT. The gene calls are TRBV7-6 and TRBJ1-1, with D possibly being TRBD1 (6 bases). The V gene lost 2 bases and the J gene lost 1 base, with 11 bases spanning the gap. The germline gives CDR1 SGHVS, CDR2 FNYEAQ. The CDR3 consists of 15 residues. The variable domain in full, with the rest retrieved from reference TRBV7-6 and TRBJ1-1, is GAGVSQSPRYKVTKRGQDVALRCDPISGHVSLYWYRQALGQGPEFLTYFNYEAQQDKSGLPNDRFSAERPEGSISTLTIQRTEQRDSAMYRCASSLWDTGNTEAFFGQGTRLTVV.

V gene TRBV21-1 combines with J gene TRBJ2-1; the table assigns TRBD1, which was not confirmed against the DNA. TRBV21-1 is recorded as a pseudogene. The CDR3 is made up of 13 amino acids. The CDR3 bases are TGTGCCAGCAGTCCCAGGGTGGGCGATGAGCAGTTCTTC. Its translation is CASSPRVGDEQFF.

This sequence joins TRBV11-1 and TRBJ2-7; 8 positions agree with TRBD1. Per germline, CDR1 SGHAT and CDR2 FQDESV (reference sequence). CDR3 length equals 16 residues. V was pared by 4 bases and J by 1 base, with 9 bases of the junction left unmatched. Written as DNA, the CDR3 is TGTGCCAGCAGCTCCGGACAGGGCCAAGCGTCCTACGAGCAGTACTTC. Amino acid sequence: CASSSGQGQASYEQYF.

The DNA of the CDR3 is TGTGCCAGCAGTGAAGGTGGGTTCAGGTCACCCCTCCACTTT. It yields the protein CASSEGGFRSPLHF. J is TRBJ1-6 and V is TRBV6-1; no definite D call. The CDR3 sequence is 14 residues long. Germline CDR1 is MNHNS and CDR2 is SASEGT. V was cut by 1 base and J by 10 bases, with 11 bases left in between.

The genes are TRBV11-2 and TRBJ1-1; weak D call: TRBD1 (5 bases). The CDR3 sequence is 15 residues long. V was cut by 5 bases and J by 3 bases, with 16 bases left in between. Looked up from germline, CDR1 is SGHAT and CDR2 is FQNNGV. The CDR3 DNA is TGTGCCAGCAGCCCCCTGAACAGGATCGACACTGAAGCTTTCTTT. The encoded protein is CASSPLNRIDTEAFF.

This chain links TRBV5-6 with TRBJ1-1, with a weak D call TRBD1 (5 bases). This CDR3 comprises 14 residues. Germline V gene sequence: CDR1 SGHDT, CDR2 YYEEEE. The V and J ends lost 0 bases and 7 bases respectively, with 13 bases between them. The CDR3 loop is CASSLGAGQLEAFF. Here the CDR3 DNA reads TGTGCCAGCAGCTTGGGGGCAGGACAACTTGAAGCTTTCTTT.

The chain joins TRBV4-1 to TRBJ1-1; weak D call: TRBD1 (5 bases). The CDR3 consists of 18 residues. Between the trimmed V and J ends, which lost 2 bases and 2 bases, there was a span of 21 bases. CDR1 MGHRA and CDR2 YSYEKL come from the germline V gene. CDR3 residues: CASSQRVYQGSLNTEAFF. The CDR3, as DNA: TGCGCCAGCAGCCAAAGGGTCTACCAGGGCAGCCTTAACACTGAAGCTTTCTTT.

This rearrangement joins TRBV6-5 to TRBJ2-3; 9 positions match TRBD1. Germline V gene sequence: CDR1 MNHEY, CDR2 SVGAGI. V lost 2 bases, J lost 3 bases, and 0 bases stayed unmatched. The CDR3 has 14 amino acids. The CDR3 DNA follows: TGTGCCAGCAGTTACGGGACAGGGACAGATACGCAGTATTTT. Translating gives CASSYGTGTDTQYF.

In this sample, this clone turned up once. CDR3 DNA: TGTGCCTGGTCTTGGACAGGGGAATGGTCTTGGGCGAATTCACCCCTCCACTTT. This encodes CAWSWTGEWSWANSPLHF. The chain recombines TRBV30 with TRBJ1-6, with 9 positions matching TRBD1. V lost 5 bases and J lost 7; bases outside the gene matches: 18. Germline loops: CDR1 GTSNPN, CDR2 SVGIG (reference sequence). CDR3 length: 18 amino acids.

J is TRBJ1-1 and V is TRBV5-1; no definite D call. The CDR3 loop spans 12 amino acids. With 4 bases removed from V and 7 bases from J, the gap between germline ends came to 11 bases. From germline, CDR1 is SGHRS and CDR2 YFSETQ. The CDR3 DNA is TGCGCCAGCAGCCCGGATGAGGGTGAAGCTTTCTTT. It codes for CASSPDEGEAFF.

The gene calls are TRBV6-5 and TRBJ1-3; 7 bases match TRBD1. Trimming at V came to 2 bases and at J to 2 bases, leaving 3 bases not matched to a gene. In germline, CDR1 is MNHEY, CDR2 SVGAGI. The CDR3 spans 15 residues. This chain's CDR3 is CASSYTTGAGNTIYF. CDR3 DNA: TGTGCCAGCAGTTACACCACAGGGGCTGGAAACACCATATATTTT.

The chain recombines TRBV12-5 with TRBJ2-5; TRBD2 matches 8 bases. V was clipped by 5 bases and J by 4 bases; unmatched bases: 3. This CDR3 has 13 amino acids. Germline-derived CDR1 and CDR2 are LGHNT and FRNRAP. This chain's CDR3 is CASGRGGTETQYF. DNA for the CDR3: TGTGCTAGTGGTCGGGGGGGCACAGAGACCCAGTACTTC.

The CDR3 protein is CASSLSRQGAGYTF. In nucleotides, the CDR3 is TGTGCCAGCAGCTTATCTCGACAGGGGGCAGGCTACACCTTC. The gene calls are TRBV11-2 and TRBJ1-2; 10 bases are a match to TRBD1. Per the germline V gene, CDR1 is SGHAT and CDR2 is FQNNGV. J lost 8 bases, V lost 2 bases, and 5 bases had no gene match. There are 14 residues in the CDR3.

The table lists this clone with a few counts. The V call is TRBV19, the J call TRBJ1-1; 9 nucleotides match TRBD1. V was clipped by 6 bases and J by 1 base; unmatched bases: 3. In germline, CDR1 is LNHDA, CDR2 SQIVND (reference sequence). This CDR3 is built from 14 residues. The CDR3: CASRGTGTNTEAFF. The CDR3 DNA follows: TGTGCCAGTAGGGGGACAGGGACGAACACTGAAGCTTTCTTT.

A single count supports this clone. V and J are TRBV5-6 and TRBJ2-7; the match to TRBD2 covers 8 bases. V shed 1 base, J shed 3 bases, and the junction held 6 bases outside the gene matches. Germline values: CDR1 SGHDT, CDR2 YYEEEE. This CDR3 comprises 15 residues. DNA of the CDR3: TGTGCCAGCAGCTTGCGCAGCGGGGGAGGCTACGAGCAGTACTTC. Its translation: CASSLRSGGGYEQYF.

This CDR3 is CASSLESGSVYEQYF. CDR3 bases: TGTGCCAGCAGCTTAGAATCAGGGTCGGTGTACGAGCAGTACTTC. The chain recombines TRBV7-2 with TRBJ2-7, with D possibly being TRBD1 (5 bases). Trimming took 1 base from V and 4 from J, leaving 14 bases between them. The germline V gene has CDR1 SGHTA and CDR2 FQGNSA. This CDR3 region has 15 residues.

This chain links TRBV4-1 with TRBJ2-7, with TRBD2 matching over 8 bases. The CDR3 contains 15 residues. Germline CDR1 MGHRA, CDR2 YSYEKL. V dropped 4 bases and J dropped 2; count of bases not matched to a gene: 7. CDR3 coding DNA: TGCGCCAGCAGCCTAGGCGGGGGGATAGCCTACGAGCAGTACTTC. Protein: CASSLGGGIAYEQYF.

J is TRBJ1-2 and V is TRBV12-3 or TRBV12-4; 11 positions match TRBD1. The CDR3 has 13 residues. Trimming removed 7 bases from V and 7 bases from J; junction bases left unmatched: 5. The CDR3 DNA reads as TGTGCCAGCATCCCCGGGACAGGGGGTGGCTACACCTTC. This codes for CASIPGTGGGYTF.

The sample holds one count of this clone. This chain connects TRBV19 to TRBJ1-2; TRBD1 might be the D (6 bases). The CDR3 is made up of 14 amino acids. CDR1 is LNHDA and CDR2 is SQIVND in the germline V gene (reference sequence). V was shortened by 11 bases and J by 0 bases, with 16 bases between the two germline ends. This chain's CDR3 is CASQGGLANYGYTF. The DNA of the CDR3 is TGTGCCTCCCAAGGGGGACTAGCTAACTATGGCTACACCTTC.

This rearrangement joins TRBV28 to TRBJ1-1; possible D gene TRBD1, 5 bases. The length of the CDR3 is 16 residues. V lost 7 bases and J lost 4, with 22 bases in between. CDR1 and CDR2 from the germline V gene are MDHEN and SYDVKM. The CDR3 sequence: CASTPGGARSSTEAFF. CDR3 coding DNA: TGTGCCAGCACCCCTGGAGGGGCGCGGAGTTCCACTGAAGCTTTCTTT.

The rearrangement links TRBV5-8 to TRBJ1-3; the D is unclear. Germline-derived CDR1 and CDR2 are SGHTS and YDEGEE. Trimming removed 7 bases from V and 0 bases from J, with 8 bases in between. The CDR3 runs to 13 residues. The CDR3 is CASRFLSGNTIYF. The CDR3 nucleotides are TGTGCCAGCCGGTTCCTCTCTGGAAACACCATATATTTT.

Remarks on this clone: This same CDR3 is encoded by further DNA sequences in the sample. The chain joins TRBV29-1 to TRBJ1-1, with D possibly TRBD1 on 5 matching bases. V lost 4 bases and J lost 0, with 9 bases in between. In germline, CDR1 is SQVTM, CDR2 ANQGSEA. This CDR3 is 13 amino acids long. DNA for the CDR3: TGCAGCGTTGGGGGACTCATGAACACTGAAGCTTTCTTT. Amino acid sequence: CSVGGLMNTEAFF.

The J gene is TRBJ2-2, the V gene TRBV9; 8 bases align to TRBD2. The CDR3 is 16 residues long. From germline, CDR1 is SGDLS and CDR2 YYNGEE. Trimming at V came to 0 bases and at J to 6 bases, leaving 7 bases not matched to a gene. This CDR3 reads CASSVVTGGPSGELFF. The CDR3, as DNA: TGTGCCAGCAGCGTAGTGACGGGGGGGCCATCCGGGGAGCTGTTTTTT.

The genes are TRBV3-1 (or the pseudogene TRBV3-2) and TRBJ2-3, with 14 bases that match TRBD2. J gave up 5 bases and V 4 bases, and 5 bases lay outside the gene matches. Germline CDR1 LGHDT, CDR2 YNNKEL (reference sequence). The CDR3 is 16 residues long. This CDR3 is CASSPTSGGAGDTQYF. The DNA of the CDR3 is TGTGCCAGCAGCCCGACTAGCGGGGGGGCTGGAGATACGCAGTATTTT.

This clone was seen once. The chain combines TRBV13 with TRBJ2-5; 10 bases fit TRBD2. The CDR3 has 16 amino acids. CDR1 is PRHDT and CDR2 is FYEKMQ in the germline V gene (reference sequence). After removal of 4 bases from V and 2 bases from J, the junction contained 7 bases not matched to a gene. The CDR3 region is CASSYAKAGGQETQYF. The CDR3 DNA reads as TGTGCCAGCAGCTATGCTAAAGCGGGGGGGCAAGAGACCCAGTACTTC. The full variable domain, completed using reference TRBV13 and TRBJ2-5, is AAGVIQSPRHLIKEKRETATLKCYPIPRHDTVYWYQQGPGQDPQFLISFYEKMQSDKGSIPDRFSAQQFSDYHSELNMSSLELGDSALYFCASSYAKAGGQETQYFGPGTRLLVL.

This clone was seen once. The J gene is TRBJ1-2, the V gene TRBV7-9; possibly TRBD1 for D (5 bases). This CDR3 region has 12 residues. V gave up 3 bases and J gave up 5 bases, with 7 bases separating them. Per the germline V gene, CDR1 is SEHNR and CDR2 is FQNEAQ (reference sequence). The CDR3 protein is CASSLTAYGYTF. Written as DNA, the CDR3 is TGTGCCAGCAGCTTGACAGCATATGGCTACACCTTC.

The gene calls are TRBV6-5 and TRBJ1-2; D is ambiguous. V lost 8 bases to trimming and J lost 5 bases, with 15 bases between them. Germline values: CDR1 MNHEY, CDR2 SVGAGI. This CDR3 has 13 residues. CDR3 coding DNA: TGTGCCAGCCTACCACGGTGGGAGTATGGCTACACCTTC. This codes for CASLPRWEYGYTF.

The chain has TRBV28 and TRBJ1-6; TRBD1 matches 7 bases. V dropped 8 bases and J dropped 8; count of bases not matched to a gene: 6. The CDR3 runs to 13 residues. From germline, CDR1 is MDHEN and CDR2 SYDVKM. The CDR3 region has the DNA TGTGCCAGCGACTTTACAGGGGATTCACCCCTCCACTTT. Its translation is CASDFTGDSPLHF. Complete variable domain (other parts from reference TRBV28 and TRBJ1-6): DVKVTQSSRYLVKRTGEKVFLECVQDMDHENMFWYRQDPGLGLRLIYFSYDVKMKEKGDIPEGYSVSREKKERFSLILESASTNQTSMYLCASDFTGDSPLHFGNGTRLTVT.

V is TRBV2 and J is TRBJ1-1, with TRBD1 as a possible D gene (5 bases). Trimming left V 11 bases short and J 0 bases short, with 19 bases between. Germline CDR1 reads SNHLY; CDR2 reads FYNNEI. This CDR3 region has 15 residues. For the CDR3, the DNA is TGTGCCGGGGCCATCCGAGGAGGGTTGAACACTGAAGCTTTCTTT. It encodes CAGAIRGGLNTEAFF.